The T cell receptor beta chain described here comes from a study of T cells after yellow fever vaccination. Study outcomes and limitations: Boosting was followed by the reappearance of most primary-vaccination clones (roughly 95% CD4, under 90% CD8).

Concerning this clonotype itself: Its target is unknown.

V lost 0 bases, J lost 0 bases, and 8 bases lay in between. This CDR3 comprises 16 residues. Per the germline V gene, CDR1 is LNHNV and CDR2 is YYDKDF (reference sequence). It was through 5'RACE template switching that TCR cDNA was made, with a universal primer site and UMIs added. Each CDR3 protein is one row after TCRdb ran MiXCR on the 5' RACE reads. The data contain around 340,000 distinct CDR3 sequences, under 15% of them singletons. The chain couples TRBV15 to TRBJ2-2, with D uncertain. Sample: CD4+ T cells sorted from PBMCs, taken 15 days after the yellow fever booster vaccination. The receptor was derived from a man aged 18 to 35 who received the YFV17D yellow fever vaccine. Here the CDR3 reads CATSRDSRTNTGELFF. CDR3 nucleotides: TGTGCCACCAGCAGAGATTCACGGACGAACACCGGGGAGCTGTTTTTT.